A selection of T cell receptor beta chains follows, all from one sample in a study of blood T cell repertoires in COVID-19. TCRdb keeps only in-frame clones here, not all; method: immunoSEQ multiplex PCR. The profile shows some 450,000 clones, roughly 90% of them singletons. The sample taken for sequencing was peripheral blood. These receptors all stem from a man between 18 and 35 years old with COVID-19, enrolled during active disease. The CDR3 runs from the conserved cysteine through the conserved F or W. D genes are given only for firm matches. Clone size is given for some rows only: seen once, a few or many times, or a class if the clone is expanded.

size | D | J | V | CDR3 | DNA
NA | NA | TRBJ1-5 | TRBV27 | CASREGQLGNQPQHF | TGTGCCAGCAGGGAAGGTCAGCTCGGGAATCAGCCCCAGCATTTT
NA | TRBD1 | TRBJ1-1 | TRBV2 | CASSEKVGQVNTEAFF | TGTGCCAGCAGTGAAAAGGTGGGACAGGTGAACACTGAAGCTTTCTTT
NA | NA | TRBJ1-6 | TRBV27 | CASRVQNSPLHF | TGTGCCAGCAGAGTCCAGAATTCACCCCTCCACTTT
NA | TRBD1 | TRBJ1-2 | TRBV27 | CASSPTGFYGYTF | TGTGCCAGCAGTCCGACAGGGTTCTATGGCTACACCTTC
NA | TRBD1 | TRBJ1-2 | TRBV27 | CASSFRQGGFSSYGYTF | TGTGCCAGCAGTTTCCGACAGGGAGGCTTTTCGAGCTATGGCTACACCTTC
NA | NA | TRBJ1-4 | TRBV7-6 | CASSLAAGENEKLFF | TGTGCCAGCAGCTTAGCGGCAGGTGAAAATGAAAAACTGTTTTTT
NA | NA | TRBJ2-1 | TRBV5-1 | CASSLGDSGMDEQFF | TGCGCCAGCAGCTTAGGGGACTCGGGTATGGATGAGCAGTTCTTC
NA | NA | TRBJ1-1 | TRBV5-6 | CASSLFEGVNTEAFF | TGTGCCAGCAGCTTGTTTGAGGGGGTGAACACTGAAGCTTTCTTT
NA | TRBD2 | TRBJ2-5 | TRBV2 | CASSRLAGGIETQYF | TGTGCCAGCAGCCGACTAGCGGGGGGGATAGAGACCCAGTACTTC
NA | NA | TRBJ1-6 | TRBV6-5 | CASSYPGDNSPLHF | TGTGCCAGCAGTTACCCGGGGGATAATTCACCCCTCCACTTT
NA | TRBD1 | TRBJ2-5 | TRBV4-1 | CASSQVWDRGQETQYF | TGCGCCAGCAGCCAAGTCTGGGACAGGGGGCAAGAGACCCAGTACTTC
NA | NA | TRBJ1-3 | TRBV3-1/TRBV3-2 | CASSQEANTIYF | TGTGCCAGCAGCCAAGAGGCAAACACCATATATTTT
once | NA | TRBJ1-6 | TRBV14 | CASSYYFISYNSPLHF | TGTGCCAGCAGCTACTATTTTATCTCCTATAATTCACCCCTCCACTTT
NA | NA | TRBJ1-1 | TRBV10-3 | CAGPPLSRGNTEAFF | TGTGCCGGTCCCCCGTTGTCTAGGGGGAACACTGAAGCTTTCTTT
many | TRBD1 | TRBJ1-1 | TRBV19 | CASEDRENTEAFF | TGTGCCAGCGAGGACAGGGAAAACACTGAAGCTTTCTTT
NA | TRBD1 | TRBJ2-1 | TRBV24-1 | CATSGQGAGNEQFF | TGTGCCACCAGTGGACAGGGGGCAGGCAATGAGCAGTTCTTC
few | TRBD1 | TRBJ1-1 | TRBV10-2 | CASSKGAWGNTEAFF | TGCGCCAGCAGTAAGGGGGCTTGGGGGAACACTGAAGCTTTCTTT
NA | NA | TRBJ1-1 | TRBV6-6 | CASSYDRSGTEAFF | TGTGCCAGCAGTTACGACAGGTCCGGCACTGAAGCTTTCTTT
NA | TRBD2 | TRBJ2-1 | TRBV19 | CASSTLAGVFNEQFF | TGTGCCAGTAGTACACTAGCGGGAGTTTTCAATGAGCAGTTCTTC
NA | TRBD1 | TRBJ2-7 | TRBV6-5 | CASSFDRASYEQYF | TGTGCCAGCAGTTTCGACAGGGCCAGCTACGAGCAGTACTTC
NA | NA | TRBJ2-3 | TRBV24-1 | CATSENYGATLDTQYF | TGTGCCACCAGTGAGAATTATGGGGCGACATTAGATACGCAGTATTTT
NA | TRBD1 | TRBJ1-2 | TRBV10-2 | CASSEGGQGSLRGYTF | TGCGCCAGCAGTGAGGGTGGACAGGGCTCTTTGAGAGGCTACACCTTC
once | TRBD2 | TRBJ2-1 | TRBV10-3 | CASRGGLDEQFF | TGTGCCAGCCGGGGAGGGCTCGATGAGCAGTTCTTC
NA | TRBD2 | TRBJ2-3 | TRBV24-1 | CATSDSQQTSGALTDTQYF | TGTGCCACCAGTGATTCCCAACAGACTAGCGGAGCGCTCACAGATACGCAGTATTTT
NA | NA | TRBJ2-4 | TRBV7-9 | CASSSNVYGEDIQYF | TGTGCCAGCAGCTCCAACGTTTACGGGGAGGACATTCAGTACTTC
NA | NA | TRBJ2-3 | TRBV5-4 | CASSLDGGGTDTQYF | TGTGCCAGCAGCCTTGACGGAGGTGGAACAGATACGCAGTATTTT
NA | NA | TRBJ1-4 | TRBV10-2 | CASSPIGGDEKLFF | TGCGCCAGCAGTCCCATCGGGGGTGATGAAAAACTGTTTTTT
NA | TRBD2 | TRBJ2-1 | TRBV24-1 | CATSGSGSTYEQFF | TGTGCCACCAGTGGAAGCGGGAGTACCTATGAGCAGTTCTTC
NA | NA | TRBJ1-1 | TRBV11-2 | CASSFIRITEAFF | TGTGCCAGCAGCTTCATCAGGATTACTGAAGCTTTCTTT
NA | NA | TRBJ2-1 | TRBV19 | CASSITSRLYNEQFF | TGTGCCAGTAGTATAACTAGCAGGTTGTACAATGAGCAGTTCTTC
NA | NA | TRBJ2-3 | TRBV20-1 | CSASRAGPSTDTQYF | TGCAGTGCTAGTCGCGCGGGGCCTTCCACAGATACGCAGTATTTT
NA | NA | TRBJ1-6 | TRBV5-1 | CASSLAAGLGSPLHF | TGCGCCAGCAGCTTGGCCGCAGGGTTGGGGTCACCCCTCCACTTT
once | NA | TRBJ2-7 | TRBV15 | CATSRDHSNPHEQYF | TGTGCCACCAGCAGAGATCACTCCAACCCCCACGAGCAGTACTTC
few | NA | TRBJ2-2 | TRBV6-5 | CASSLNRAGELFF | TGTGCCAGCAGTTTGAACCGGGCCGGGGAGCTGTTTTTT
NA | NA | TRBJ2-7 | TRBV19 | CASSIDGTARYEQYF | TGTGCCAGTAGTATAGATGGGACTGCACGCTACGAGCAGTACTTC
NA | NA | TRBJ1-5 | TRBV6-6 | CASSPFNNNQPQHF | TGTGCCAGCAGTCCATTTAACAACAATCAGCCCCAGCATTTT
NA | NA | TRBJ1-3 | TRBV9 | CASSPRGTSSGNTIYF | TGTGCCAGCAGCCCCCGGGGTACGTCCTCTGGAAACACCATATATTTT
few | TRBD1 | TRBJ2-2 | TRBV7-9 | CASSPGTGNTGELFF | TGTGCCAGCAGCCCCGGGACAGGGAACACCGGGGAGCTGTTTTTT
NA | TRBD1 | TRBJ1-2 | TRBV6-5 | CASRRGLGGADGYTF | TGTGCCAGCAGGCGCGGCCTAGGGGGCGCCGACGGCTACACCTTC
NA | TRBD1 | TRBJ2-3 | TRBV4-1 | CASSPETGWADTQYF | TGCGCCAGCAGCCCCGAGACAGGGTGGGCAGATACGCAGTATTTT
NA | TRBD2 | TRBJ2-3 | TRBV13 | CASSLRWTERGSTDTQYF | TGTGCCAGCAGCTTAAGATGGACGGAGCGGGGTAGCACAGATACGCAGTATTTT
NA | NA | TRBJ2-7 | TRBV6-1 | CASSEGEEQYF | TGTGCCAGCAGTGAGGGAGAAGAGCAGTACTTC